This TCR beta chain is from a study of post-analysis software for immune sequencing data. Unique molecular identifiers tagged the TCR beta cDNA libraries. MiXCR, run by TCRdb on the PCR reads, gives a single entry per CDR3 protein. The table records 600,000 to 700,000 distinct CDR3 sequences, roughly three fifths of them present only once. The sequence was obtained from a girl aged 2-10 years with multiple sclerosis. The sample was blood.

The CDR3 reads CASSGGTGENNEQFF. The CDR3 nucleotides are TGTGCCAGCAGTGGAGGGACAGGGGAAAACAATGAGCAGTTCTTC. The V and J genes are TRBV2 and TRBJ2-1, with 10 bases that match TRBD1. CDR1 is SNHLY, CDR2 FYNNEI, per germline. The CDR3 covers 15 residues. V shed 4 bases, J shed 5 bases, and the junction held 5 bases outside the gene matches. Filled out from reference TRBV2 and TRBJ2-1, the complete variable domain reads EPEVTQTPSHQVTQMGQEVILRCVPISNHLYFYWYRQILGQKVEFLVSFYNNEISEKSEIFDDQFSVERPDGSNFTLKIRSTKLEDSAMYFCASSGGTGENNEQFFGPGTRLTVL.